This T cell receptor (beta chain) emerged from a study of blood T cell repertoires in COVID-19. Study at large: Collection of acute and convalescent COVID-19 samples took place in the United States, Italy and Spain.

This clone was seen ten or more times. Sequenced by immunoSEQ multiplex PCR; TCRdb stores in-frame clones only, minus some. This table holds about 120,000 clones, over 60% found once. The J segment lost 0 bases and the V segment lost 1 base, leaving 7 bases of the junction unmatched. CDR1 and CDR2 from the germline V gene are SGDLS and YYNGEE. The CDR3 loop spans 20 amino acids. This chain links TRBV9 with TRBJ2-2, with 15 bases identical to TRBD2. The receptor was isolated from an older woman with acute or convalescent COVID-19. Sequencing was carried out using peripheral blood. The CDR3 nucleotides are TGTGCCAGCAGCGTACGACCGGGACTAGCGGGGGGTTCGAACACCGGGGAGCTGTTTTTT. Amino acids: CASSVRPGLAGGSNTGELFF.